These T cell receptor beta chains were read from a single sample in a study of T cell responses to AZD1222 COVID-19 vaccine. Produced via immunoSEQ multiplex PCR; TCRdb's table is partial and in-frame only. This table holds about 150,000 clones, approximately 91% found once. The material was peripheral blood, obtained 28 days after the second AZD1222 dose. Receptor source: an adult who received the AZD1222 COVID-19 vaccine. Both conserved end residues are part of each CDR3. The order of the fields is CDR3 protein, CDR3 DNA, D gene, V gene, J gene, clone size. A D gene is named only where the DNA matches it firmly. Not all rows give a size; the values are once, few, many and, for expanded clones, a class.

cdr3_aa: CASSQALAGTDTQYF
cdr3_nt: TGCGCCAGCAGCCAAGCGCTAGCGGGCACAGATACGCAGTATTTT
d_call: TRBD2
v_call: TRBV4-1
j_call: TRBJ2-3
clone_size: NA

cdr3_aa: CSDCDNPNEAFF
cdr3_nt: TGCAGTGATTGTGACAACCCGAATGAAGCTTTCTTT
d_call: NA
v_call: TRBV20-1
j_call: TRBJ1-1
clone_size: NA

cdr3_aa: CASSSLIFPNPGQRAYEQYF
cdr3_nt: TGTGCCAGCAGCAGTTTGATATTCCCTAATCCGGGACAGCGAGCCTACGAGCAGTACTTC
d_call: NA
v_call: TRBV21-1
j_call: TRBJ2-7
clone_size: NA

cdr3_aa: CASSLVAETQYF
cdr3_nt: TGTGCCAGCAGCTTAGTTGCGGAGACCCAGTACTTC
d_call: NA
v_call: TRBV7-9
j_call: TRBJ2-5
clone_size: NA

cdr3_aa: CASSPGGVRAYEQYF
cdr3_nt: TGTGCCAGCAGCCCCGGTGGGGTGAGAGCCTACGAGCAGTACTTC
d_call: NA
v_call: TRBV5-4
j_call: TRBJ2-7
clone_size: NA

cdr3_aa: CASSQDADYNEQFF
cdr3_nt: TGTGCCAGCAGCCAAGATGCAGATTACAATGAGCAGTTCTTC
d_call: NA
v_call: TRBV4-2
j_call: TRBJ2-1
clone_size: NA

cdr3_aa: CAWQIEHSLYGYTF
cdr3_nt: TGTGCCTGGCAGATCGAACACTCTCTCTATGGCTACACCTTC
d_call: NA
v_call: TRBV30
j_call: TRBJ1-2
clone_size: NA

cdr3_aa: CASSLVGGPTGELFF
cdr3_nt: TGTGCCAGCAGCTTAGTGGGAGGGCCCACCGGGGAGCTGTTTTTT
d_call: TRBD2
v_call: TRBV11-2
j_call: TRBJ2-2
clone_size: NA

cdr3_aa: CSVAYIGTGSGDRTGTEAFF
cdr3_nt: TGCAGCGTTGCGTACATCGGGACAGGCTCAGGGGATCGCACGGGCACTGAAGCTTTCTTT
d_call: TRBD1
v_call: TRBV29-1
j_call: TRBJ1-1
clone_size: NA

cdr3_aa: CASSIEGLLSTDTQYF
cdr3_nt: TGTGCCAGTAGTATAGAAGGTCTTCTTAGCACAGATACGCAGTATTTT
d_call: NA
v_call: TRBV19
j_call: TRBJ2-3
clone_size: NA

cdr3_aa: CATSSAGRGTEAFF
cdr3_nt: TGTGCCACCAGCAGCGCCGGGAGGGGCACTGAAGCTTTCTTT
d_call: NA
v_call: TRBV15
j_call: TRBJ1-1
clone_size: NA

cdr3_aa: CASSPPWGTANTGELFF
cdr3_nt: TGTGCCAGCAGCCCTCCGTGGGGTACCGCGAACACCGGGGAGCTGTTTTTT
d_call: NA
v_call: TRBV7-9
j_call: TRBJ2-2
clone_size: NA

cdr3_aa: CASSLASANYGYTF
cdr3_nt: TGTGCCAGCAGCCTGGCGTCGGCTAACTATGGCTACACCTTC
d_call: NA
v_call: TRBV3-1/TRBV3-2
j_call: TRBJ1-2
clone_size: NA

cdr3_aa: CAWSVGTGGGNTIYF
cdr3_nt: TGTGCCTGGAGTGTAGGGACAGGGGGTGGAAACACCATATATTTT
d_call: TRBD1
v_call: TRBV30
j_call: TRBJ1-3
clone_size: NA

cdr3_aa: CASSPSGETQYF
cdr3_nt: TGTGCCAGCAGCCCGTCGGGGGAGACCCAGTACTTC
d_call: NA
v_call: TRBV7-9
j_call: TRBJ2-5
clone_size: once

cdr3_aa: CASSETRDQPQHF
cdr3_nt: TGTGCCAGCAGCGAAACCCGGGATCAGCCCCAGCATTTT
d_call: NA
v_call: TRBV7-6
j_call: TRBJ1-5
clone_size: NA

cdr3_aa: CASSIGDRAHGYTF
cdr3_nt: TGTGCCAGTAGTATCGGGGACAGGGCTCATGGCTACACCTTC
d_call: TRBD1
v_call: TRBV19
j_call: TRBJ1-2
clone_size: once

cdr3_aa: CASSQAPLGDNEQFF
cdr3_nt: TGTGCCAGCAGCCAGGCGCCCCTGGGGGACAATGAGCAGTTCTTC
d_call: NA
v_call: TRBV4-2
j_call: TRBJ2-1
clone_size: NA

cdr3_aa: CASRTTPATRQPQHF
cdr3_nt: TGTGCCAGCAGGACCACGCCGGCGACGAGGCAGCCCCAGCATTTT
d_call: NA
v_call: TRBV28
j_call: TRBJ1-5
clone_size: NA

cdr3_aa: CASSRRQATTWGTNEKLFF
cdr3_nt: TGTGCCAGCAGCCGCAGACAGGCTACCACGTGGGGAACTAATGAAAAACTGTTTTTT
d_call: NA
v_call: TRBV11-2
j_call: TRBJ1-4
clone_size: NA

cdr3_aa: CASTPKGRGYLNTEAFF
cdr3_nt: TGTGCCAGTACGCCGAAGGGAAGGGGCTATCTGAACACTGAAGCTTTCTTT
d_call: NA
v_call: TRBV19
j_call: TRBJ1-1
clone_size: NA

cdr3_aa: CASSPPSYEQYF
cdr3_nt: TGTGCCAGCAGCCCCCCCAGCTACGAGCAGTACTTC
d_call: NA
v_call: TRBV9
j_call: TRBJ2-7
clone_size: NA

cdr3_aa: CASSDDRVRDTGELFF
cdr3_nt: TGTGCCAGCAGCGACGACAGGGTTAGGGACACCGGGGAGCTGTTTTTT
d_call: TRBD1
v_call: TRBV5-5
j_call: TRBJ2-2
clone_size: NA

cdr3_aa: CASSLSIRSPYEQYF
cdr3_nt: TGTGCCAGCAGTTTATCGATCCGATCCCCCTACGAGCAGTACTTC
d_call: NA
v_call: TRBV27
j_call: TRBJ2-7
clone_size: NA

cdr3_aa: CASSGGVGLWDTIYF
cdr3_nt: TGTGCCAGCAGTGGGGGGGTTGGACTCTGGGACACCATATATTTT
d_call: NA
v_call: TRBV2
j_call: TRBJ1-3
clone_size: NA

cdr3_aa: CASSFGTGTYEQYF
cdr3_nt: TGCGCCAGCAGCTTCGGGACAGGCACCTACGAGCAGTACTTC
d_call: TRBD1
v_call: TRBV5-1
j_call: TRBJ2-7
clone_size: NA

cdr3_aa: CASRTGQGASGELFF
cdr3_nt: TGTGCCAGCAGGACGGGACAGGGGGCGTCCGGGGAGCTGTTTTTT
d_call: TRBD1
v_call: TRBV6-6
j_call: TRBJ2-2
clone_size: NA

cdr3_aa: CASSIVGPNTEAFF
cdr3_nt: TGTGCCAGTAGTATAGTCGGCCCGAACACTGAAGCTTTCTTT
d_call: NA
v_call: TRBV19
j_call: TRBJ1-1
clone_size: NA

cdr3_aa: CASSLETSGRAETYEQYF
cdr3_nt: TGTGCCAGCAGCTTAGAGACTAGCGGGAGGGCCGAAACCTACGAGCAGTACTTC
d_call: TRBD2
v_call: TRBV7-2
j_call: TRBJ2-7
clone_size: NA

cdr3_aa: CATSREQGSTNEKLFF
cdr3_nt: TGTGCCACCAGCAGAGAGCAGGGCTCAACTAATGAAAAACTGTTTTTT
d_call: NA
v_call: TRBV15
j_call: TRBJ1-4
clone_size: once

cdr3_aa: CASSSSGGYNEQFF
cdr3_nt: TGCGCCAGCAGCTCTAGCGGGGGTTACAATGAGCAGTTCTTC
d_call: TRBD2
v_call: TRBV5-1
j_call: TRBJ2-1
clone_size: NA

cdr3_aa: CASSSTGLAGYNEQFF
cdr3_nt: TGTGCCAGCAGCTCGACGGGACTAGCGGGATACAATGAGCAGTTCTTC
d_call: TRBD2
v_call: TRBV7-3
j_call: TRBJ2-1
clone_size: NA

cdr3_aa: CASSVLNTGAEAFF
cdr3_nt: TGTGCCAGCAGCGTCCTGAATACAGGGGCTGAAGCTTTCTTT
d_call: TRBD1
v_call: TRBV9
j_call: TRBJ1-1
clone_size: once

cdr3_aa: CASSLRDRGMDEQFF
cdr3_nt: TGTGCCAGCAGCTTAAGGGACAGGGGTATGGATGAGCAGTTCTTC
d_call: TRBD1
v_call: TRBV7-8
j_call: TRBJ2-1
clone_size: NA

cdr3_aa: CASLLQGAATEAFF
cdr3_nt: TGTGCCAGCCTTCTCCAGGGGGCGGCTACTGAAGCTTTCTTT
d_call: TRBD1
v_call: TRBV28
j_call: TRBJ1-1
clone_size: NA

cdr3_aa: CASGAQGNTEAFF
cdr3_nt: TGCGCCAGCGGAGCTCAGGGGAACACTGAAGCTTTCTTT
d_call: NA
v_call: TRBV10-2
j_call: TRBJ1-1
clone_size: NA

cdr3_aa: CASSLDRVNTGELFF
cdr3_nt: TGTGCCAGCAGCTTGGACCGGGTCAACACCGGGGAGCTGTTTTTT
d_call: NA
v_call: TRBV7-8
j_call: TRBJ2-2
clone_size: NA

cdr3_aa: CASSLVVGNYEQYF
cdr3_nt: TGCGCCAGCAGCTTGGTCGTGGGGAACTACGAGCAGTACTTC
d_call: NA
v_call: TRBV5-1
j_call: TRBJ2-7
clone_size: NA

cdr3_aa: CSARSWDEQFF
cdr3_nt: TGCAGTGCTAGATCGTGGGATGAGCAGTTCTTC
d_call: NA
v_call: TRBV20-1
j_call: TRBJ2-1
clone_size: few

cdr3_aa: CASSLVRAARAFF
cdr3_nt: TGTGCCAGCAGCTTAGTTAGGGCCGCTCGGGCTTTCTTT
d_call: NA
v_call: TRBV13
j_call: TRBJ1-1
clone_size: once

cdr3_aa: CASSLGGNTEAFF
cdr3_nt: TGCGCCAGCAGCTTGGGGGGGAACACTGAAGCTTTCTTT
d_call: NA
v_call: TRBV5-1
j_call: TRBJ1-1
clone_size: NA